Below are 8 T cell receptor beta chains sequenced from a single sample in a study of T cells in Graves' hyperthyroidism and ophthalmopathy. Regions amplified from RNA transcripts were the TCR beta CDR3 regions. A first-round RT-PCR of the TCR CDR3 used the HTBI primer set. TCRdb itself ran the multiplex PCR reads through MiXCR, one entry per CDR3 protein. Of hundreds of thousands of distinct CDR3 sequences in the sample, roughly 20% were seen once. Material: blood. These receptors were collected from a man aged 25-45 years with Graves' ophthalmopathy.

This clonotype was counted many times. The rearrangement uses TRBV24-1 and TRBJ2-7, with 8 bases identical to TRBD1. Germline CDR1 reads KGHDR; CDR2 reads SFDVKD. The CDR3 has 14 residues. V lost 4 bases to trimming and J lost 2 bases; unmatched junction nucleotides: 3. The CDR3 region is CATSDPDRAYEQYF. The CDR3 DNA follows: TGTGCCACCAGTGACCCGGACAGGGCCTACGAGCAGTACTTC.

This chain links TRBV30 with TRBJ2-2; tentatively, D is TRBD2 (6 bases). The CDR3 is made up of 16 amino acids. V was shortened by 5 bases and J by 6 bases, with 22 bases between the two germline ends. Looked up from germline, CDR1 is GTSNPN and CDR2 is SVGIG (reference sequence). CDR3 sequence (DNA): TGTGCCTGGGCGCCCCCCTCAGGCGGAGGGGCCGGGGAGCTGTTTTTT. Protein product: CAWAPPSGGGAGELFF.

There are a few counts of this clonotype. CDR3 residues: CASSLGLAGGINTGELFF. CDR3 DNA sequence: TGTGCCAGCAGCCTGGGACTAGCGGGAGGTATAAACACCGGGGAGCTGTTTTTT. The chain combines TRBV6-2 or TRBV6-3 with TRBJ2-2; 15 nucleotides match TRBD2. J lost 2 bases, V lost 6 bases, and 7 bases had no gene match. The CDR3 has 18 residues. CDR1 and CDR2 from the germline V gene are MNHEY and SVGEGT.

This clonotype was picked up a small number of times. CDR3 sequence: CSVGAAAYNEQFF. The CDR3 region has the DNA TGCAGCGTTGGGGCGGCCGCCTACAATGAGCAGTTCTTC. The chain carries TRBV29-1 and TRBJ2-1; D uncertain. Trimming removed 4 bases from V and 2 bases from J, with 9 bases in between. In germline, CDR1 is SQVTM, CDR2 ANQGSEA. The CDR3 has 13 amino acids.

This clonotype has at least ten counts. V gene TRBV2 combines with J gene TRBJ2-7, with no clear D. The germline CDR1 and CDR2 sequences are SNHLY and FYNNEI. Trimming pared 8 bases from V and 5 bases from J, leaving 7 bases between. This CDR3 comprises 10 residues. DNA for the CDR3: TGTGCCAGCGAATTAGACGAGCAGTACTTC. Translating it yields CASELDEQYF.

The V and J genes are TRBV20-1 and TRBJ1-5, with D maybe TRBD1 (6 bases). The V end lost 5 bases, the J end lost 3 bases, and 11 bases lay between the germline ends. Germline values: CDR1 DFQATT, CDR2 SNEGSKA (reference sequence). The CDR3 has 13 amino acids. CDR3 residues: CSALGQFNQPQHF. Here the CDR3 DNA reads TGCAGTGCTCTTGGACAGTTCAATCAGCCCCAGCATTTT.

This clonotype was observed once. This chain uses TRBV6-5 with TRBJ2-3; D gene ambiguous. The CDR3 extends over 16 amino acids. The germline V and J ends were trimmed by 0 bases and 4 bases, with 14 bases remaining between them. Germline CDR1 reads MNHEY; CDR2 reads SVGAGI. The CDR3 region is CASSYSYGPSADTQYF. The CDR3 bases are TGTGCCAGCAGTTACTCCTACGGACCAAGCGCAGATACGCAGTATTTT.

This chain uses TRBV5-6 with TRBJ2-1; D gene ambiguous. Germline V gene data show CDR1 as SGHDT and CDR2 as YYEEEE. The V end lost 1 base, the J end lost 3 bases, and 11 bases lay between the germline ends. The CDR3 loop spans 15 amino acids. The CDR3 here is CASSLRSYGYNEQFF. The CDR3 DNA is TGTGCCAGCAGCTTGCGTAGCTACGGCTACAATGAGCAGTTCTTC.